One sample yielded the 10 T cell receptor beta chains listed below, sequenced in a study of shared clonotypes between healthy human individuals. Profiling relied on immunoSEQ multiplex PCR, and the TCRdb table lists in-frame clones only, not all of them. The profile shows about 980,000 clones, approximately 80% of them singletons. The specimen sequenced was memory CD4+ T cells sorted from blood. Subset here: CD45RA-negative fraction. These receptor sequences come from a man between 18 and 29 years old in good health.

For the CDR3, the DNA is TGTGCCAGCAGCCGCGGGACAGGGGGTTACTATGGCTACACCTTC. Translation gives CASSRGTGGYYGYTF. The chain joins TRBV6-5 to TRBJ1-2; 11 bases line up with TRBD1. The CDR3 totals 15 residues. The V gene's germline CDR1 is MNHEY and CDR2 SVGAGI. The J segment lost 3 bases and the V segment lost 6 bases, leaving 6 bases of the junction unmatched.

The genes are TRBV2 and TRBJ1-1; perhaps TRBD1 as D (5 bases). V gave up 6 bases and J gave up 2 bases, with 13 bases separating them. There are 14 residues in the CDR3. Germline V gene data show CDR1 as SNHLY and CDR2 as FYNNEI. The CDR3 loop reads CASRGEGPNTEAFF. The CDR3 DNA sequence: TGTGCCAGCAGGGGGGAGGGGCCCAACACTGAAGCTTTCTTT.

The chain uses TRBV9 and TRBJ2-3; the D gene is possibly TRBD2 (7 bases). Trimming removed 4 bases from V and 4 bases from J, with 19 bases in between. Per the germline V gene, CDR1 is SGDLS and CDR2 is YYNGEE. This CDR3 spans 16 amino acids. The CDR3 nucleotides read TGTGCCAGCAGCTCTGGCGGGGGCCGTGTGCCAGATACGCAGTATTTT. This encodes CASSSGGGRVPDTQYF. The variable domain in full, with the rest retrieved from reference TRBV9 and TRBJ2-3, is DSGVTQTPKHLITATGQRVTLRCSPRSGDLSVYWYQQSLDQGLQFLIQYYNGEERAKGNILERFSAQQFPDLHSELNLSSLELGDSALYFCASSSGGGRVPDTQYFGPGTRLTVL.

V gene TRBV5-6 combines with J gene TRBJ1-2; D ambiguous. V lost 2 bases to trimming and J lost 0 bases, with 11 bases between them. From germline, CDR1 is SGHDT and CDR2 YYEEEE. The CDR3 length is 15 residues. The CDR3 DNA follows: TGTGCCAGCAGCTTCCTTGACACTCCTAACTATGGCTACACCTTC. Amino acids: CASSFLDTPNYGYTF.

This clone occurred once. This chain connects TRBV5-6 to TRBJ2-3, with D perhaps TRBD1 or TRBD2 (6 bases each). Trimming took off 4 bases at V and 6 bases at J, with 21 bases between the two ends. The CDR3 spans 16 residues. Germline assignment: CDR1 SGHDT and CDR2 YYEEEE. The CDR3 coding sequence is TGTGCCAGCAGCGAGGTAGGGGGGCCGATCTTGGATACGCAGTATTTT. Its translation is CASSEVGGPILDTQYF.

The V call is TRBV28, the J call TRBJ1-4; D not resolved. The germline V and J ends were trimmed by 2 bases and 0 bases, with 13 bases remaining between them. The CDR3 consists of 17 residues. CDR1 is MDHEN and CDR2 is SYDVKM in the germline V gene. CDR3 nucleotides: TGTGCCAGCAGTTTACGTCGAGACGGTGCAACTAATGAAAAACTGTTTTTT. Translated, it gives CASSLRRDGATNEKLFF.

The gene calls are TRBV9 and TRBJ2-3, with 7 bases identical to TRBD2. Germline CDR1 is SGDLS and CDR2 is YYNGEE. The length of the CDR3 is 13 residues. V was pared by 4 bases and J by 6 bases, with 5 bases of the junction left unmatched. The CDR3 DNA follows: TGTGCCAGCAGCTACCAGGGAGGGGATACGCAGTATTTT. It is translated as CASSYQGGDTQYF.

This clone was picked up one time. This chain joins TRBV19 and TRBJ2-2; possibly TRBD1 for D (5 bases). The length of the CDR3 is 16 residues. Trimming took off 4 bases at V and 2 bases at J, with 14 bases between the two ends. Germline V gene data show CDR1 as LNHDA and CDR2 as SQIVND (reference sequence). Here the CDR3 reads CASSKGWVPNTGELFF. In nucleotides, the CDR3 is TGTGCCAGTAGTAAGGGGTGGGTACCCAACACCGGGGAGCTGTTTTTT.

The chain has TRBV19 and TRBJ2-3, with D possibly being TRBD2 (6 bases). The length of the CDR3 is 14 residues. Trimming shortened V by 6 bases and J by 6 bases, and 16 bases separated the two germline ends. CDR1 is LNHDA and CDR2 is SQIVND in the germline V gene (reference sequence). The CDR3 protein is CASSDASARDTQYF. The CDR3 DNA is TGTGCCAGTAGCGACGCTAGCGCCCGGGATACGCAGTATTTT.

With regard to this clone: Other DNA variants within this sample encode the same CDR3. The V and J genes are TRBV2 and TRBJ1-2, with TRBD1 matching 7 bases. V was clipped by 1 base and J by 5 bases; unmatched bases: 4. CDR3 size: 14 residues. Germline CDR1 and CDR2: SNHLY and FYNNEI. The CDR3 is CASSEGGTVYGYTF. DNA for the CDR3: TGTGCCAGCAGTGAAGGGGGGACAGTGTATGGCTACACCTTC.